Listed below are T cell receptor beta chains from one sample, sequenced in a study of T cells in Graves' hyperthyroidism and ophthalmopathy. TCRdb itself ran the multiplex PCR reads through MiXCR, one entry per CDR3 protein. Of roughly 740,000 distinct CDR3 sequences listed, 15% to 20% are singletons. Input material: blood. These receptors were taken from a man younger than 35 with Graves' hyperthyroidism. CDR3s include the opening cysteine and the closing phenylalanine or tryptophan. The order of the fields is CDR3 length, clone size, J gene, D gene, V gene, CDR3 protein, CDR3 DNA. The D gene is left open where the match is weak. Clone size appears in some rows only: once, few, many, or a class for an expanded clone.

15 many TRBJ1-3 TRBD1 TRBV7-6 CASSLATGAGNTIYF TGTGCCAGCAGCTTAGCGACAGGGGCCGGAAACACCATATATTTT
17 - TRBJ2-7 TRBD1 TRBV27 CASRADRGSTASYEQYF TGTGCCAGCCGCGCGGACAGGGGGTCTACAGCCTCCTACGAGCAGTACTTC
14 few TRBJ1-2 - TRBV18 CASSPYGLNYGYTF TGTGCCAGCTCACCATACGGTCTTAACTATGGCTACACCTTC
14 many TRBJ2-3 - TRBV7-2 CASSRNSAGDTQYF TGTGCCAGCAGCCGAAACAGCGCGGGAGATACGCAGTATTTT
16 - TRBJ2-2 TRBD1 TRBV19 CASTSPGQGNTGELFF TGTGCCAGTACCTCACCCGGACAGGGTAACACCGGGGAGCTGTTTTTT
13 many TRBJ1-5 - TRBV7-8 CASSSEPDQPQHF TGTGCCAGCAGTTCCGAACCGGATCAGCCCCAGCATTTT
16 - TRBJ2-3 TRBD2 TRBV20-1 CSARDLAGGDTDTQYF TGCAGTGCTAGAGATCTAGCGGGAGGGGACACAGATACGCAGTATTTT
17 - TRBJ2-7 TRBD2 TRBV6-1 CASSDANSGRGSYEQYF TGTGCCAGCAGTGACGCCAATAGCGGGAGGGGATCCTACGAGCAGTACTTC
15 few TRBJ2-1 TRBD2 TRBV20-1 CSARRGLLAYNEQFF TGCAGTGCTAGGAGGGGACTACTTGCCTACAATGAGCAGTTCTTC
17 few TRBJ2-6 TRBD1 TRBV3-1 CASSQDRTGAGANVLTF TGTGCCAGCAGCCAGGATAGGACAGGGGCTGGGGCCAACGTCCTGACTTTC
15 few TRBJ1-1 - TRBV27 CASRRPDPMNTEAFF TGTGCCAGCAGACGGCCGGACCCAATGAACACTGAAGCTTTCTTT
15 few TRBJ1-5 - TRBV7-9 CASSLAGDRDQPQHF TGTGCCAGCAGCTTAGCAGGGGATCGAGATCAGCCCCAGCATTTT
13 - TRBJ1-1 - TRBV29-1 CSVEIPSNTEAFF TGCAGCGTTGAGATTCCGAGTAACACTGAAGCTTTCTTT
13 many TRBJ2-5 - TRBV24-1 CATSDSRRETQYF TGTGCCACCAGTGACTCCAGGCGGGAGACCCAGTACTTC
15 - TRBJ1-1 TRBD1 TRBV2 CASRERDRTYTEAFF TGTGCCAGCAGGGAGAGGGACAGGACCTACACTGAAGCTTTCTTT
16 - TRBJ2-2 - TRBV3-1 CASSQGLAIYTGELFF TGTGCCAGCAGCCAAGGGCTAGCAATATACACCGGGGAGCTGTTTTTT
15 - TRBJ2-2 - TRBV12-3/TRBV12-4 CASSSTHANTGELFF TGTGCCAGCAGTTCGACACATGCGAACACCGGGGAGCTGTTTTTT
12 - TRBJ1-2 - TRBV3-1 CASSQEVTGYTF TGTGCCAGCAGCCAAGAGGTTACTGGCTACACCTTC
13 many TRBJ2-3 - TRBV7-9 CASRDSNTDTQYF TGTGCCAGCAGGGACAGCAACACAGATACGCAGTATTTT
14 few TRBJ1-1 - TRBV19 CASTRGGGKAEAFF TGTGCCAGTACCCGAGGGGGGGGGAAGGCTGAAGCTTTCTTT
15 - TRBJ1-5 - TRBV10-3 CAISETGPNNQPQHF TGTGCCATCAGTGAAACGGGACCCAACAATCAGCCCCAGCATTTT
13 - TRBJ1-6 - TRBV20-1 CSAGRQYNSPLHF TGCAGTGCTGGGCGACAGTACAATTCACCCCTCCACTTT